This TCR beta chain was profiled in a study of blood T cell repertoires in COVID-19. Study-level background: The United States, Italy and Spain supplied acute and convalescent COVID-19 samples.

The CDR3 contains 15 residues. CDR1 and CDR2 (germline): MNHEY, SVGEGT. The V and J ends lost 6 bases and 1 base respectively, with 15 bases between them. The protocol was immunoSEQ multiplex PCR, while the TCRdb copy is restricted to in-frame clones and leaves out a portion. Of around 140,000 clones listed, about 87% are singletons. The chain uses TRBV6-2 or TRBV6-3 and TRBJ1-2; the D gene is possibly TRBD1 (5 bases). The receptor's source is a man aged 45-65 years who had recovered from COVID-19. The sequenced sample consisted of peripheral blood. This CDR3 is CASSHAGGVNYGYTF. In DNA, the CDR3 is TGTGCCAGCAGCCACGCCGGGGGAGTTAACTATGGCTACACCTTC.